This T cell receptor (beta chain) is from a study of cytomegalovirus exposure and HLA in healthy donors. This PCR relied on a set of 60 Vbeta primers and 13 Jbeta primers. Method: immunoSEQ multiplex PCR; TCRdb's copy keeps in-frame clones and lacks some. The sample includes some 110,000 clones, about 70% seen only once; the top ten take around 5.8%. The specimen sequenced was PBMCs. This receptor was obtained from a woman between 50 and 59 years old in good health and CMV-seropositive.

The CDR3 spells CASSEEIGGAEAFF. The CDR3 DNA reads as TGTGCCAGCAGTGAAGAGATAGGAGGGGCTGAAGCTTTCTTT. The J gene is TRBJ1-1, the V gene TRBV6-1, with D tentatively TRBD1 (5 bases). The CDR3 loop spans 14 amino acids. The germline CDR1 and CDR2 sequences are MNHNS and SASEGT. With 1 base removed from V and 6 bases from J, the gap between germline ends came to 12 bases.